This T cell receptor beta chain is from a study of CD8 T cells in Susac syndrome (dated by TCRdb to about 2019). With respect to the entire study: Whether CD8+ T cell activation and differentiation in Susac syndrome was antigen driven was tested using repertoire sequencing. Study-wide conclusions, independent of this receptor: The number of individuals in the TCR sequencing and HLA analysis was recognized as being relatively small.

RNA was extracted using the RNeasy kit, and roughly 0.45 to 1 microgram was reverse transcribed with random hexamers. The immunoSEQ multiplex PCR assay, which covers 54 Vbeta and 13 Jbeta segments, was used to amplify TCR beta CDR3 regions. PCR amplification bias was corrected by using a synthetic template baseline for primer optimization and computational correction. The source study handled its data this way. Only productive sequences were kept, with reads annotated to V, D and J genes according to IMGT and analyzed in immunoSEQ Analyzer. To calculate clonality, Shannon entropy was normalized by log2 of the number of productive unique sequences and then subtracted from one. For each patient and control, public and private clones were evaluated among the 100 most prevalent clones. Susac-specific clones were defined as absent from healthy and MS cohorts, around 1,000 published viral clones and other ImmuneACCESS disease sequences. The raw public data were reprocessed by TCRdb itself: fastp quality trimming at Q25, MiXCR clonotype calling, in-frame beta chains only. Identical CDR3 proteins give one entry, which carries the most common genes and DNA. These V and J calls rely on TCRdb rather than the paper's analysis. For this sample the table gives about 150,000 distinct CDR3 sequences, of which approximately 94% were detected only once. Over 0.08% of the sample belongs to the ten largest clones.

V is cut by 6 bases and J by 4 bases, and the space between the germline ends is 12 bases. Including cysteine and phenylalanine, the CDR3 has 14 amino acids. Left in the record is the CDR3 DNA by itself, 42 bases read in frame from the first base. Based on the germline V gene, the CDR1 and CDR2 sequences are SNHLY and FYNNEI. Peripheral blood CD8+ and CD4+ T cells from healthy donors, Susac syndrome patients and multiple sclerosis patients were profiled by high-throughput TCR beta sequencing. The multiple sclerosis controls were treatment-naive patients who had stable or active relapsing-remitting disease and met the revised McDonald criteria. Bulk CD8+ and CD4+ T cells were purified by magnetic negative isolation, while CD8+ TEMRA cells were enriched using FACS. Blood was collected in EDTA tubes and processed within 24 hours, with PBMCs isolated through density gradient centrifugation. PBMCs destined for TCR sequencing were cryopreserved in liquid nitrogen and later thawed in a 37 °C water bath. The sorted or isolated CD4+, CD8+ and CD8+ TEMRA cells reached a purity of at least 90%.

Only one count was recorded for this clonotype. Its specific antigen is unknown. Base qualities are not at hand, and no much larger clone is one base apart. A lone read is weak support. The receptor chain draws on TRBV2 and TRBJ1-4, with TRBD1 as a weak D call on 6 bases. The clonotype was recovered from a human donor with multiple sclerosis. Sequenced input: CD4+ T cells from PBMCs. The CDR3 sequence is CASSLQGRNEKLFF. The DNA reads TGTGCCAGCAGCTTACAGGGCCGTAATGAAAAACTGTTTTTT.